The text below deals with one TCR beta chain. What it recognizes is unknown. The CDR3 runs 13 residues. The germline gives CDR1 SGHNT, CDR2 YYREEE (reference sequence). The V end was cut by 4 bases, the J end by 2 bases, with 9 bases between. The sample is drawn from a study of OX40 agonist ivuxolimab in advanced cancers. As for the study in general: Ivuxolimab doses were 0.01, 0.1, 0.3, 1.5, 3 or 10 mg/kg every 2 weeks. One patient with hepatocellular carcinoma and two with cutaneous melanoma, three in all, had partial responses.

Study-wide points: Circulating CD4+ and CD8+ T cells showed clonal expansion by week 6 at 0.1 to 3.0 mg/kg. Antigen specificity was not determined for the expanded peripheral T cells.

TCRdb keeps only in-frame clones here, not all; method: immunoSEQ multiplex PCR. The sample yields tens of thousands of clones, 80% to 90% seen once. The TCR comes from an adult with an advanced solid tumor such as melanoma, head and neck, liver or kidney cancer. V is TRBV5-4 and J is TRBJ1-1; D possibly corresponds to TRBD1 (6 bases). The sample consisted of CD4+ or CD8+ T cells sorted from blood, taken in a trial of the OX40 agonist ivuxolimab. The CDR3 nucleotides are TGTGCCAGCAGCGTGGACAGTAACACTGAAGCTTTCTTT. It is translated as CASSVDSNTEAFF.